The 19 T cell receptor beta chains presented below share a single source sample, sequenced in a study of blood T cell repertoires in COVID-19. The assay was immunoSEQ multiplex PCR, and TCRdb's table has in-frame clones only and misses some. The sample carries 390,000 or so clones, roughly 88% recorded once. Sequenced input: peripheral blood. The receptor set was obtained from a woman aged 25-40 years with active or convalescent COVID-19.

This clone was observed a few times. This chain connects TRBV19 to TRBJ2-5, with 9 nucleotides matching TRBD2. Trimming took 6 bases from V and 5 from J; bases not matched to a gene: 10. The germline gives CDR1 LNHDA, CDR2 SQIVND (reference sequence). There are 15 residues in the CDR3. Here the CDR3 DNA reads TGTGCCAGTAGGCCTAGCGGGGAAGCGTATGAGACCCAGTACTTC. This translates into CASRPSGEAYETQYF. Full variable domain (outside the CDR3, taken from reference TRBV19 and TRBJ2-5): DGGITQSPKYLFRKEGQNVTLSCEQNLNHDAMYWYRQDPGQGLRLIYYSQIVNDFQKGDIAEGYSVSREKKESFPLTVTSAQKNPTAFYLCASRPSGEAYETQYFGPGTRLLVL.

The V call is TRBV11-2, the J call TRBJ1-3; no clear D gene. The V gene's germline CDR1 is SGHAT and CDR2 FQNNGV. Trimming pared 0 bases from V and 7 bases from J, leaving 19 bases between. The CDR3 has 17 amino acids. CDR3 bases: TGTGCCAGCAGCTTAGATTACTCCAGTTTGAGGAGCAACACCATATATTTT. It encodes CASSLDYSSLRSNTIYF.

CDR3: CASSQDRLAGYTGELFF. CDR3 DNA sequence: TGTGCCAGCAGCCAAGATCGACTAGCGGGGTACACCGGGGAGCTGTTTTTT. The gene calls are TRBV4-2 and TRBJ2-2, with 11 nucleotides matching TRBD2. The CDR3 length is 17 residues. V was pared by 0 bases and J by 3 bases, with 3 bases of the junction left unmatched. CDR1 and CDR2 (germline): LGHNA, YNFKEQ.

This chain joins TRBV18 and TRBJ1-1; D is ambiguous. V lost 2 bases and J lost 3, with 7 bases in between. There are 13 residues in the CDR3. Germline lookup yields CDR1 KGHSH and CDR2 LQKENI. The CDR3 spells CASSPNTDTEAFF. CDR3 nucleotide sequence: TGTGCCAGCTCACCAAATACGGACACTGAAGCTTTCTTT.

The J gene is TRBJ2-3, the V gene TRBV6-1; 7 nucleotides align to TRBD2. V was pared by 1 base and J by 1 base, with 5 bases of the junction left unmatched. The CDR3 has 16 amino acids. Germline V gene lookup returns CDR1 MNHNS and CDR2 SASEGT. The CDR3 reads CASSEGRGSGTDTQYF. In DNA, the CDR3 is TGTGCCAGCAGTGAAGGCCGCGGGAGTGGCACAGATACGCAGTATTTT.

CDR3 in DNA: TGTGCCAGTAGTGACCCGGGACAGGGGGCGCATTCACCCCTCCACTTT. Translation: CASSDPGQGAHSPLHF. This chain uses TRBV19 with TRBJ1-6, with 12 bases lining up with TRBD1. From germline, CDR1 is LNHDA and CDR2 SQIVND (reference sequence). V gave up 5 bases and J gave up 8 bases; unmatched junction bases: 7. There are 16 residues in the CDR3.

The rearrangement uses TRBV5-5 and TRBJ1-6; 9 bases line up with TRBD1. The V gene end was trimmed by 5 bases and the J gene end by 13 bases; junction bases not matched to a gene: 10. The CDR3 consists of 14 residues. In germline, CDR1 is SGHKS, CDR2 YYEKEE (reference sequence). The chain's CDR3 is CASRPGTGLTPLHF. CDR3 nucleotide sequence: TGTGCCAGCAGACCCGGGACAGGGCTTACCCCCCTCCACTTT.

V gene TRBV6-5 combines with J gene TRBJ2-3, with TRBD1 matching 9 bases. The V and J ends lost 5 bases and 0 bases, in that order; junction bases with no gene match: 3. The CDR3 loop spans 15 amino acids. Germline V gene data show CDR1 as MNHEY and CDR2 as SVGAGI. DNA for the CDR3: TGTGCCAGCAGTCCCGGACAGGGGAGCACAGATACGCAGTATTTT. It yields the protein CASSPGQGSTDTQYF.

The chain uses TRBV3-1 (or the pseudogene TRBV3-2) and TRBJ1-1; 7 bases map to TRBD1. The CDR3 has 13 residues. CDR1 is LGHDT, CDR2 YNNKEL, per germline (reference sequence). After removal of 4 bases from V and 6 bases from J, the junction contained 5 bases not matched to a gene. The CDR3 loop reads CASSLQGFSEAFF. The CDR3 coding sequence is TGTGCCAGCAGCCTACAGGGGTTCTCTGAAGCTTTCTTT.

The chain uses TRBV3-1 (or the pseudogene TRBV3-2) and TRBJ2-1, with TRBD2 matching 10 bases. This CDR3 is 14 amino acids long. The V gene end was trimmed by 2 bases and the J gene end by 10 bases; junction bases not matched to a gene: 5. Germline V CDR1 and CDR2: LGHDT, YNNKEL (reference sequence). This chain's CDR3 is CASSQTSGEWEQFF. In nucleotides, the CDR3 is TGTGCCAGCAGCCAAACTAGCGGGGAGTGGGAGCAGTTCTTC.

The chain is built from TRBV12-1 and TRBJ2-1; the D segment call TRBD1 is taken from the table without a DNA check. TRBV12-1 is noted as a pseudogene. CDR3 size: 16 residues. CDR3 residues: CASSFITGASYNEQFF. The DNA for the CDR3 is TGTGCCAGCAGCTTTATTACAGGGGCCTCCTACAATGAGCAGTTCTTC.

The chain carries TRBV6-4 and TRBJ1-1; D ambiguous. The CDR3 consists of 13 residues. V lost 4 bases and J lost 1, with 7 bases in between. Germline V gives CDR1 MRHNA, CDR2 SNTAGT. The CDR3 loop is CASSVEGNTEAFF. The CDR3 bases are TGTGCCAGCAGTGTGGAGGGGAACACTGAAGCTTTCTTT.

This clone was seen a single time. This sequence joins TRBV6-5 and TRBJ2-7, with D maybe TRBD1 (6 bases). Trimming took 6 bases from V and 3 from J, leaving 18 bases between them. The CDR3 is 15 amino acids. Germline V gives CDR1 MNHEY, CDR2 SVGAGI. CDR3 nucleotides: TGTGCCAGCAGGCCCACAGGGTTCCCAAGCTACGAGCAGTACTTC. It yields the protein CASRPTGFPSYEQYF.

The chain joins TRBV12-3 or TRBV12-4 to TRBJ1-1; D is ambiguous. V lost 5 bases to trimming and J lost 6 bases, with 13 bases between them. The CDR3 spans 13 residues. CDR3 in amino acids: CASSPSGLAEAFF. The CDR3 DNA follows: TGTGCCAGCAGTCCGAGCGGGCTTGCTGAAGCTTTCTTT.

The rearrangement links TRBV5-1 to TRBJ2-3, with TRBD2 matching 9 bases. This CDR3 contains 15 residues. Germline CDR1 reads SGHRS; CDR2 reads YFSETQ. V gave up 1 base and J gave up 3 bases; unmatched junction bases: 3. In DNA, the CDR3 is TGCGCCAGCAGCTTGCCCAGCGGGGGGACAGATACGCAGTATTTT. Amino acid sequence: CASSLPSGGTDTQYF. Complete variable domain (other parts from reference TRBV5-1 and TRBJ2-3): KAGVTQTPRYLIKTRGQQVTLSCSPISGHRSVSWYQQTPGQGLQFLFEYFSETQRNKGNFPGRFSGRQFSNSRSEMNVSTLELGDSALYLCASSLPSGGTDTQYFGPGTRLTVL.

The V gene is TRBV5-5, the J gene TRBJ1-4, with no clear D. Germline V gene sequence: CDR1 SGHKS, CDR2 YYEKEE (reference sequence). The CDR3 has 16 residues. Trimming left V 2 bases short and J 4 bases short, with 15 bases between. The CDR3 is CASSFGTGGYNEKLFF. In DNA form, the CDR3 reads TGTGCCAGCAGCTTTGGTACGGGAGGCTATAATGAAAAACTGTTTTTT.

V and J are TRBV14 and TRBJ2-1, with D possibly being TRBD2 (6 bases). This CDR3 comprises 14 residues. The germline gives CDR1 SGHDN, CDR2 FVKESK. With 4 bases removed from V and 1 base from J, the gap between germline ends came to 8 bases. DNA of the CDR3: TGTGCCAGCAGCCTGCTAGCGTCCTACAATGAGCAGTTCTTC. It specifies CASSLLASYNEQFF.

This chain connects TRBV6-5 to TRBJ2-7, with no clear D. Germline V gives CDR1 MNHEY, CDR2 SVGAGI. The V gene lost 0 bases and the J gene lost 3 bases, with 9 bases spanning the gap. The CDR3 has 14 amino acids. CDR3 amino acids: CASSYSAPNYEQYF. CDR3 coding DNA: TGTGCCAGCAGTTACTCAGCCCCGAACTACGAGCAGTACTTC.

The chain combines TRBV12-5 with TRBJ2-2; tentatively, D is TRBD1 (6 bases). Trimming took 5 bases from V and 3 from J, leaving 7 bases between them. CDR3 size: 13 residues. CDR1 LGHNT and CDR2 FRNRAP come from the germline V gene. CDR3 in amino acids: CASGGGDTGELFF. The CDR3 DNA sequence: TGTGCTAGTGGTGGGGGCGACACCGGGGAGCTGTTTTTT.